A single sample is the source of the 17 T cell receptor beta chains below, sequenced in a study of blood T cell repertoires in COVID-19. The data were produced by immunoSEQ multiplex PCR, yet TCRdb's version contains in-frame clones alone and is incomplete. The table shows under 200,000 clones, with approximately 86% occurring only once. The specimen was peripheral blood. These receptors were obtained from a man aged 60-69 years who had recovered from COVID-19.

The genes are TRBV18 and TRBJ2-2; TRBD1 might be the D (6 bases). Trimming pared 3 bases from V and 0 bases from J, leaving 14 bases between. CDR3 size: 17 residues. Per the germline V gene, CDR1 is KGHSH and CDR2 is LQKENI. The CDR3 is CASSPAQAGANTGELFF. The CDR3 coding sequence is TGTGCCAGCTCACCGGCACAGGCAGGGGCGAACACCGGGGAGCTGTTTTTT.

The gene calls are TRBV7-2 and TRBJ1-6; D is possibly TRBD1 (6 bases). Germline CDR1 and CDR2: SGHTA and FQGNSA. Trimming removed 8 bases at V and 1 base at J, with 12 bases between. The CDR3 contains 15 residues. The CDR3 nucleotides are TGTGCCAGCGGCCCAGGGGATTCCTATAATTCACCCCTCCACTTT. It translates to CASGPGDSYNSPLHF.

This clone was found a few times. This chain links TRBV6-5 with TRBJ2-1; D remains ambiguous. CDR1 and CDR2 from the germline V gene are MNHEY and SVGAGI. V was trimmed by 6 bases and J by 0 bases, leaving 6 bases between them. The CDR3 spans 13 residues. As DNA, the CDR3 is TGTGCCAGCAGGGAGTACTCCTACAATGAGCAGTTCTTC. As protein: CASREYSYNEQFF.

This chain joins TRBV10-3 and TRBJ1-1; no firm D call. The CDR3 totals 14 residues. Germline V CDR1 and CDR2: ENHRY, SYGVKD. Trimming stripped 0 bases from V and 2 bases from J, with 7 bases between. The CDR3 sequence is CAISESVANTEAFF. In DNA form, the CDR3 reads TGTGCCATCAGTGAGTCGGTGGCAAACACTGAAGCTTTCTTT.

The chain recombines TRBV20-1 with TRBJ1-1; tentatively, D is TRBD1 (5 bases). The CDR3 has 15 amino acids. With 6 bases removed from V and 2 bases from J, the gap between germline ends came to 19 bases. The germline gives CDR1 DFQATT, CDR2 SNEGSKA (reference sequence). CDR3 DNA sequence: TGCAGTGCCAGTCCTGCGGACGGACACAACACTGAAGCTTTCTTT. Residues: CSASPADGHNTEAFF.

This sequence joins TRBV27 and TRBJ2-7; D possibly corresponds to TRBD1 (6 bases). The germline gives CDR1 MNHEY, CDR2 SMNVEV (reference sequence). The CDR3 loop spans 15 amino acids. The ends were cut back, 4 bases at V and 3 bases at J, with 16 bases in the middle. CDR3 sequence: CASSWSGTSGYEQYF. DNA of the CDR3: TGTGCCAGCAGTTGGAGTGGGACATCGGGCTACGAGCAGTACTTC.

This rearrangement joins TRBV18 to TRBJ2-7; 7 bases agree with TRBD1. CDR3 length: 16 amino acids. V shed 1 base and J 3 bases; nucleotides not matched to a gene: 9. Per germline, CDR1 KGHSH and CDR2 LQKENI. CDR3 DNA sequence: TGTGCCAGCTCACCACGCACAGGGGAATCCCTCTACGAGCAGTACTTC. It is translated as CASSPRTGESLYEQYF.

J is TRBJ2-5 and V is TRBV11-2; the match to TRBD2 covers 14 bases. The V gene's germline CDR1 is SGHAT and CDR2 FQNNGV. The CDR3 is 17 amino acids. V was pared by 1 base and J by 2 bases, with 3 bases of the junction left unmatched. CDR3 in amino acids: CASSLGTSGGLQETQYF. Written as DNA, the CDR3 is TGTGCCAGCAGCTTAGGGACTAGCGGGGGGCTGCAAGAGACCCAGTACTTC.

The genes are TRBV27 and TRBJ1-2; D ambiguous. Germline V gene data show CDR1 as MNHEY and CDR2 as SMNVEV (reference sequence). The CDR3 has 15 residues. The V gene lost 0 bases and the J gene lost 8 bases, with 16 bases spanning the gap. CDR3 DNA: TGTGCCAGCAGTTTATCGAGAGGGCCGGGGAAGGGCTACACCTTC. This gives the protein CASSLSRGPGKGYTF.

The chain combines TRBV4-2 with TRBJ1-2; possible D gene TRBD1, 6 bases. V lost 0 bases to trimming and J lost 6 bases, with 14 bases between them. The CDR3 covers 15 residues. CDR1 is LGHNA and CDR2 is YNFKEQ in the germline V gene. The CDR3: CASSQDKPGEDGYTF. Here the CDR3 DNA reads TGTGCCAGCAGCCAAGATAAGCCAGGGGAAGATGGCTACACCTTC.

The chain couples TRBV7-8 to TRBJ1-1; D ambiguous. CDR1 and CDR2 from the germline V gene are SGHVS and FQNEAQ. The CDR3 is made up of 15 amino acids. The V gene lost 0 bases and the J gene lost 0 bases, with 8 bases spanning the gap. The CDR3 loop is CASSLARSVNTEAFF. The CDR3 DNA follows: TGTGCCAGCAGCTTAGCGCGGTCGGTGAACACTGAAGCTTTCTTT.

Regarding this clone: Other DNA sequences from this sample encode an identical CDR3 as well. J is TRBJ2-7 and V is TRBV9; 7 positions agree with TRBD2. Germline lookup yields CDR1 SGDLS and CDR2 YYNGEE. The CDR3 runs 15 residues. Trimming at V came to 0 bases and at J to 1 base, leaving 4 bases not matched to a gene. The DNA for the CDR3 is TGTGCCAGCAGCGTAGCGGCGGGGGAGTCCTACGAGCAGTACTTC. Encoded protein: CASSVAAGESYEQYF.

CDR3 loop: CASSKPAVRVHIQYF. The DNA for the CDR3 is TGTGCCAGCAGCAAACCGGCGGTCAGGGTCCACATTCAGTACTTC. The chain has TRBV6-2 or TRBV6-3 and TRBJ2-4; a possible D gene is TRBD1 (5 bases). CDR3 size: 15 residues. V gave up 6 bases and J gave up 8 bases, with 20 bases separating them. Germline loops: CDR1 MNHEY, CDR2 SVGEGT.

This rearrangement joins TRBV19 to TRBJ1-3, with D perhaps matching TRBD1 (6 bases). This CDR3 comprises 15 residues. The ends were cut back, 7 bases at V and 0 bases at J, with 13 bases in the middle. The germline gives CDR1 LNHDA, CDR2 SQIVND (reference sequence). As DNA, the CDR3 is TGTGCCAGTATGGACAGATGGAGCTCTGGAAACACCATATATTTT. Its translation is CASMDRWSSGNTIYF.

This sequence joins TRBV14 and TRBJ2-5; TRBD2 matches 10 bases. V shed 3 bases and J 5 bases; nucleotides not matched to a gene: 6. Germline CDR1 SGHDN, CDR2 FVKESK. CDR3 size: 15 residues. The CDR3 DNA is TGTGCCAGCAGCCACCGACTAGCGGGCCGGGAGACCCAGTACTTC. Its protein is CASSHRLAGRETQYF.

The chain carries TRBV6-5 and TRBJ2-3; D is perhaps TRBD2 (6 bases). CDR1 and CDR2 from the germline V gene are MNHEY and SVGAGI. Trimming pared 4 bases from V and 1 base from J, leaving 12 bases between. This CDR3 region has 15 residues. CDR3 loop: CASSSPGEGTDTQYF. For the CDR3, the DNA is TGTGCCAGCAGTTCCCCGGGGGAAGGCACAGATACGCAGTATTTT.

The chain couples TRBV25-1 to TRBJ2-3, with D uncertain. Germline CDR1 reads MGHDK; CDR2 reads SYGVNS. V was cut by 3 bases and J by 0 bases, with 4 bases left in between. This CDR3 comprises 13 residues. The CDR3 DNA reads TGTGCCAGCAGTGAGGCCAGCACAGATACGCAGTATTTT. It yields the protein CASSEASTDTQYF. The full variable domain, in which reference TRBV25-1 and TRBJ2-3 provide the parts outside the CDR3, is EADIYQTPRYLVIGTGKKITLECSQTMGHDKMYWYQQDPGMELHLIHYSYGVNSTEKGDLSSESTVSRIRTEHFPLTLESARPSHTSQYLCASSEASTDTQYFGPGTRLTVL.